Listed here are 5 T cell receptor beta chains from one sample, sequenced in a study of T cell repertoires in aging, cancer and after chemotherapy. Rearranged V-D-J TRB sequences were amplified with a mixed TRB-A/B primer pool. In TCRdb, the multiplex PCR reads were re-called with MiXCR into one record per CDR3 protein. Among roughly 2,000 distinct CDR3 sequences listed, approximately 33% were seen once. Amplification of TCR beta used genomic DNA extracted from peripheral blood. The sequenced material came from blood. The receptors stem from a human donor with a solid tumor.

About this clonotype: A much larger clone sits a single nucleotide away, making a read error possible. The DNA of the CDR3 is TGTGCCAGCAGTTTACTAGGCCAGAGCACAGATATGCAGTATTTT. It codes for CASSLLGQSTDMQYF. The rearrangement joins TRBV27 to TRBJ2-3, with no clear D. CDR1 MNHEY and CDR2 SMNVEV come from the germline V gene (reference sequence). The CDR3 consists of 15 residues.

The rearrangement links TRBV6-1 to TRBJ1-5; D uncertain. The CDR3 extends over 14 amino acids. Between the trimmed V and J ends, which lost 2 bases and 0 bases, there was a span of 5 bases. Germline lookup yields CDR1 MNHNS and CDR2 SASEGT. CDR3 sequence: CASSEFYSNQPQHF. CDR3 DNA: TGTGCCAGCAGTGAATTCTATAGCAATCAGCCCCAGCATTTT.

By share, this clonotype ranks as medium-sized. The CDR3 coding sequence is TGTGCCAGCACCCCTCCCGGGGGGCCCTACAATGAGCAGTTCTTC. Residues: CASTPPGGPYNEQFF. This chain links TRBV27 with TRBJ2-1; D possibly corresponds to TRBD2 (7 bases). This CDR3 comprises 15 residues. The germline V and J ends were trimmed by 7 bases and 2 bases, with 15 bases remaining between them. Germline CDR1 MNHEY, CDR2 SMNVEV (reference sequence).

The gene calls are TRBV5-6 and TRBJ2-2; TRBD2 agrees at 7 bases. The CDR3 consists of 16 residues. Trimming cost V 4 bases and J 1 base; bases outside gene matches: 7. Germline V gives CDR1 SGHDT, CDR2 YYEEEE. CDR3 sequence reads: CASSPRERGNTGELFF. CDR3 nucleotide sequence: TGTGCCAGCAGCCCTCGGGAGCGGGGGAACACCGGGGAGCTGTTTTTT.

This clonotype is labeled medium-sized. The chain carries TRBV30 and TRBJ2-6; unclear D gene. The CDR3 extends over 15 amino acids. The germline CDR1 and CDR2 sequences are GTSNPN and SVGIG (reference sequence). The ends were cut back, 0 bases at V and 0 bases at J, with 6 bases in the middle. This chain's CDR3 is CAWSVPSSGANVLTF. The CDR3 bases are TGTGCCTGGAGTGTACCTAGCTCTGGGGCCAACGTCCTGACTTTC.